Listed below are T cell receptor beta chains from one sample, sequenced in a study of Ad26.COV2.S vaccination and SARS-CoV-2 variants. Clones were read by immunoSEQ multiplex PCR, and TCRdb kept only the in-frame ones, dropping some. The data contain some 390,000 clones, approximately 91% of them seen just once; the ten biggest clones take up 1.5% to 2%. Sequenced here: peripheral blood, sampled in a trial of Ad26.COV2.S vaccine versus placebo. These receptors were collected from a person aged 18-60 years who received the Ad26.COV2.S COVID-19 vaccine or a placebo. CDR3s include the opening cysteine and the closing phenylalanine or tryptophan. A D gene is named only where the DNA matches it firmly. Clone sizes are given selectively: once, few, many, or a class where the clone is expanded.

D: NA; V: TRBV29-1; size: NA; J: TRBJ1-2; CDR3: CSVEDMSEYGYTF; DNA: TGCAGCGTTGAAGATATGAGCGAGTATGGCTACACCTTC
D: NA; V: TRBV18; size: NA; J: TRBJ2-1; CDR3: CASSPQGGISNEQFF; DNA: TGTGCCAGCTCACCACAGGGGGGTATTAGCAATGAGCAGTTCTTC
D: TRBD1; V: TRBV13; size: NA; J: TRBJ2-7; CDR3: CASSVRDRAYEQYF; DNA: TGTGCCAGCAGCGTCCGGGACAGGGCGTACGAGCAGTACTTC
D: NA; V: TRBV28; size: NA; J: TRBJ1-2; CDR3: CASSQQVSYGYTF; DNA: TGTGCCAGCAGTCAACAGGTTAGCTATGGCTACACCTTC
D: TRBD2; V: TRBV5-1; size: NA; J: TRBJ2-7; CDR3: CASSYRNRREGRYEQYF; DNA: TGCGCCAGCAGCTACCGAAACCGGAGGGAGGGGAGGTACGAGCAGTACTTC
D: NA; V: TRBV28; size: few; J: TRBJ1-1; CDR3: CASSWGYPEAFF; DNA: TGTGCCAGCAGTTGGGGATATCCTGAAGCTTTCTTT
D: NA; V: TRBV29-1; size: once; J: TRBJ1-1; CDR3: CSVVAGTVMNTEAFF; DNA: TGCAGCGTTGTGGCAGGGACGGTCATGAACACTGAAGCTTTCTTT
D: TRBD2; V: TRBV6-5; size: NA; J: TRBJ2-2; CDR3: CASSGTITGELFF; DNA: TGTGCCAGCTCCGGGACTATCACCGGGGAGCTGTTTTTT
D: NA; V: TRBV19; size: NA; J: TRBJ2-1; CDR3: CASSIVPNNEQFF; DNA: TGTGCCAGTAGTATTGTCCCGAACAATGAGCAGTTCTTC
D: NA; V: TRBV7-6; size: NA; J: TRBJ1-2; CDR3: CASSLDGRPGSGGYTF; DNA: TGTGCCAGCAGCTTAGATGGACGTCCGGGGTCGGGAGGCTACACCTTC
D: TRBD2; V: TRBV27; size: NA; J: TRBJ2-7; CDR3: CASSATSGRPREQYF; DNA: TGTGCCAGCAGCGCGACTAGCGGGCGGCCGAGGGAGCAGTACTTC
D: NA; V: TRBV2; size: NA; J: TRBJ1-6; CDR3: CASSETGRGYSPLHF; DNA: TGTGCCAGCAGTGAGACAGGTCGGGGATATTCACCCCTCCACTTT
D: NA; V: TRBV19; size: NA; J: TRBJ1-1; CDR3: CAAVQGSMNTEAFF; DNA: TGTGCTGCCGTTCAGGGGTCGATGAACACTGAAGCTTTCTTT
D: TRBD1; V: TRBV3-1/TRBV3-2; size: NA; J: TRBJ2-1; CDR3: CASSQGTGRNEQFF; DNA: TGTGCCAGCAGCCAAGGGACAGGGAGGAATGAGCAGTTCTTC
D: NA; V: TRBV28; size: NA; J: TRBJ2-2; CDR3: CASHEGTLVGELFF; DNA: TGTGCCAGCCATGAAGGGACGTTAGTCGGGGAGCTGTTTTTT
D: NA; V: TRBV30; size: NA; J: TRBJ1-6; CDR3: CAWSGRGNSPLHF; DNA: TGTGCCTGGTCAGGCAGGGGTAATTCACCCCTCCACTTT
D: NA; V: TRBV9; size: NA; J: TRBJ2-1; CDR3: CASSVSMSGEQFF; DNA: TGTGCCAGCAGCGTATCTATGTCGGGTGAGCAGTTCTTC
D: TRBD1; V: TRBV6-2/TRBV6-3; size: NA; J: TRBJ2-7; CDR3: CASSYPDRGESYEQYF; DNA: TGTGCCAGCAGTTACCCGGACAGGGGCGAATCCTACGAGCAGTACTTC
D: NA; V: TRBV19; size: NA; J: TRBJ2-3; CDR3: CASSLAITDTQYF; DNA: TGTGCCAGTAGTTTGGCTATCACAGATACGCAGTATTTT
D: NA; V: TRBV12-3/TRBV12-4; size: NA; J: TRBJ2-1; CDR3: CASSSGSGEQFF; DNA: TGTGCCAGCAGCTCCGGATCCGGTGAGCAGTTCTTC
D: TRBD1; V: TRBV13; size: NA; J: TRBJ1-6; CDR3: CASSLGTGHSSPLHF; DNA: TGTGCCAGCAGCCTTGGGACAGGGCATTCCTCACCCCTCCACTTT
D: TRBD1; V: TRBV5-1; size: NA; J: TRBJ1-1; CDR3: CASSPGTGGTEAFF; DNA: TGCGCCAGCAGCCCCGGGACAGGGGGCACTGAAGCTTTCTTT
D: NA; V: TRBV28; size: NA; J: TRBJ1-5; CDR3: CASSRYFRAQHF; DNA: TGTGCCAGCAGTCGCTACTTTCGGGCCCAGCATTTT
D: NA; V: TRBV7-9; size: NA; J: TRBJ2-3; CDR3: CASSLIPRTDTQYF; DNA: TGTGCCAGCAGCTTAATCCCCCGCACAGATACGCAGTATTTT
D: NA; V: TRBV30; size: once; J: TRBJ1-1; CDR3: CAWGYTGPGAFF; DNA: TGTGCCTGGGGATATACAGGGCCCGGGGCTTTCTTT
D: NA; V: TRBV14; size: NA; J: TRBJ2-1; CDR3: CASSQVGASYNEQFF; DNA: TGTGCCAGCAGCCAAGTTGGGGCTAGCTACAATGAGCAGTTCTTC
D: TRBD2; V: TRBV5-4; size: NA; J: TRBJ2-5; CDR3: CASSRGGRGETQYF; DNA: TGTGCCAGCAGCCGGGGAGGGCGCGGGGAGACCCAGTACTTC
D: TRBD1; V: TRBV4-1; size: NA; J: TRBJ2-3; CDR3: CASSRARTGTSTDTQYF; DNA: TGCGCCAGCAGCCGCGCTAGGACAGGGACGTCCACAGATACGCAGTATTTT
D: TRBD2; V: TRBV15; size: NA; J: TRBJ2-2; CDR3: CATSRSPTSGREGGELFF; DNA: TGTGCCACCAGCAGATCGCCGACTAGCGGGAGAGAAGGCGGGGAGCTGTTTTTT
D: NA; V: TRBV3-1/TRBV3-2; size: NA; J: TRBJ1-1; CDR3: CASSQRGGAFF; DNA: TGTGCCAGCAGCCAAAGGGGAGGAGCTTTCTTT
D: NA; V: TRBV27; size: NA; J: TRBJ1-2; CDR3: CASSFIRAGSTDGYTF; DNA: TGTGCCAGCAGTTTTATTAGGGCTGGTTCAACGGATGGCTACACCTTC
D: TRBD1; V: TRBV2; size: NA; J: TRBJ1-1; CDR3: CASRETGTANTEAFF; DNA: TGTGCCAGCAGAGAGACCGGGACAGCGAACACTGAAGCTTTCTTT